This TCR beta chain was sequenced during a study of blood T cell repertoires in COVID-19. The germline gives CDR1 SGDLS, CDR2 YYNGEE. This CDR3 is built from 17 residues. The V gene end was trimmed by 0 bases and the J gene end by 1 base; junction bases not matched to a gene: 6. Original data processing: Using reference gene primer amplification, nucleated cell counts were estimated. Method: immunoSEQ multiplex PCR; TCRdb's copy keeps in-frame clones and lacks some. V, J and clone size are taken as reported in that table, and D and trimming were inferred from the DNA itself. The sample includes under 200,000 clones, around 80% seen only once; the top ten take approximately 14%.

The V and J genes are TRBV9 and TRBJ2-3; 9 nucleotides align to TRBD2. The sequenced sample was peripheral blood. This clonotype was obtained from a man aged 25-45 years with active or convalescent COVID-19. CDR3 coding DNA: TGTGCCAGCAGCGTAGGGGCTAGCGGGATACGCACAGATACGCAGTATTTT. Translating it yields CASSVGASGIRTDTQYF. The full variable domain, in which reference TRBV9 and TRBJ2-3 provide the parts outside the CDR3, is DSGVTQTPKHLITATGQRVTLRCSPRSGDLSVYWYQQSLDQGLQFLIQYYNGEERAKGNILERFSAQQFPDLHSELNLSSLELGDSALYFCASSVGASGIRTDTQYFGPGTRLTVL.